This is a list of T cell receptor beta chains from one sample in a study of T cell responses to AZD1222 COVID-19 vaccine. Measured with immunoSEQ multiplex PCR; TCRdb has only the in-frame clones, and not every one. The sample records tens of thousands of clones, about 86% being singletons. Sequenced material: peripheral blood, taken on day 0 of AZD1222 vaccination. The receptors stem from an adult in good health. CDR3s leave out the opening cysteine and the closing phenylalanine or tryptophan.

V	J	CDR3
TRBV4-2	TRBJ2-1	ASSQGGYNEQF
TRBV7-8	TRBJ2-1	ASSMGLAGPKVLYNEQF
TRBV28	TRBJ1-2	ASSTLGQPNYGYT
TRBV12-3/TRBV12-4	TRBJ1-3	ASSWGSGNTIY
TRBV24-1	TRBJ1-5	ATSGAGTGDGGSQH
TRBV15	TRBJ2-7	ATSRLPSAYEQY
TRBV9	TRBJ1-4	ASSVHGQGGDEKLF
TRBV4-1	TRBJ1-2	ASSQDGGPEGYT
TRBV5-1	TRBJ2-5	ASSWKPQETQY
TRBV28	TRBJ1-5	ASRLAPALSQH
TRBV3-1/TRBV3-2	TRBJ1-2	ASSQPLTRQGWGGYT
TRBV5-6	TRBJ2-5	ASSIAGTGSETQY
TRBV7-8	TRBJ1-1	ASSLFAANTEAF
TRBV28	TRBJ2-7	ASSLATSGDEQY
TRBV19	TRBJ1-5	ASSRDRAPYQPQH
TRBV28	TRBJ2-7	ASSGLAGGGTEQY
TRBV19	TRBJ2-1	ASSTGRGGNEQF
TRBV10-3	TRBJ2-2	AISGTSTGELF
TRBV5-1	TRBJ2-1	ASSLDLLGAGGTNEQF
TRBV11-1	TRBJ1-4	ASSPWTGGNGGLF
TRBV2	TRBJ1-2	ASIPTENYGYT
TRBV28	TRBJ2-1	ASRIAGEGYNEQF
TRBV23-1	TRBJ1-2	ASSQSRQNGAAGPSGGYT
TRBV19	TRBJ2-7	ASSIERGEQY
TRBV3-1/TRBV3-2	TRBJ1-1	ASSQVPQGGTEAF
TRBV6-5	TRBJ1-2	ATRGQGVGDYGYT
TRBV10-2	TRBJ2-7	ASSKGAPGTYEQY
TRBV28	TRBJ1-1	ARRDKRPTEAF
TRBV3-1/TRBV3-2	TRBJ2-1	ASSQDDDYNEQF
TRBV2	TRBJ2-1	ASRGDKSSYNEQF
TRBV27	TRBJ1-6	ASSLYSRVGNSPLH
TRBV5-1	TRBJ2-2	ASSPTAANTGELF
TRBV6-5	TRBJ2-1	ASSFDRDGYNEQF
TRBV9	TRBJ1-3	ASSAGTGGNTIY
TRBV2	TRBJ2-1	ASSPYGESSYNEQF
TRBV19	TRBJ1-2	ASSIVLSYGYT
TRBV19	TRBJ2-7	ASSIQVDSYEQY
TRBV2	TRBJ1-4	ASSGIGEKLF
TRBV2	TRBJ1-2	ASSPGTGEYGYT
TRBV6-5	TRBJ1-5	ASSAGNNQPQH
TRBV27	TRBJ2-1	ASSLGRNNEQF